Given below is one T cell receptor (beta chain) in context. What it recognizes is unknown. Sequencing of TCR beta covered CD8+ and CD4+ T cells obtained from blood. The data were taken from a study of CD8 T cells in Susac syndrome. As for the study in general: Roughly six sequenced Susac syndrome patients had clinically active disease, while roughly 8 were in remission. Points from the study as a whole: The CD4+ T cell repertoires in Susac syndrome did not show any clonal expansion. The study's TCR sequencing and HLA analysis drew on a certain number of individuals. That number was acknowledged as relatively small.

Germline V lookup: CDR1 KGHSH, CDR2 LQKENI. The CDR3 totals 13 residues. The V gene lost 2 bases and the J gene lost 4 bases, with 8 bases spanning the gap. RNA in amounts of roughly 0.45 to 1 ug was reverse transcribed with random hexamers. TCRdb re-derived calls from the immunoSEQ multiplex PCR reads in MiXCR, one entry per CDR3 protein. The repertoire holds some 150,000 distinct CDR3 sequences, with more than 85% as singletons. The sequenced sample consisted of CD4+ T cells from PBMCs. The chain has TRBV18 and TRBJ1-2; possible D gene TRBD1, 5 bases. The receptor comes from a human donor with Susac syndrome. CDR3 protein: CASSPGDGYGYTF. DNA for the CDR3: TGTGCCAGCTCACCAGGGGACGGCTATGGCTACACCTTC.